This TCR beta chain was recorded in a study of technical replicates of blood from a few donors. The repertoire was sequenced with immunoSEQ multiplex PCR; TCRdb's copy has only in-frame clones and lacks some. The sample includes 76,000 or so clones, roughly 90% of them seen just once. The CDR3 totals 16 residues. The trim removed 0 bases at V and 10 bases at J, leaving 14 bases unmatched. From germline, CDR1 is MGHRA and CDR2 YSYEKL. The TCR comes from a human donor in good health. Sequenced: T cells isolated from PBMCs. This rearrangement joins TRBV4-1 to TRBJ1-1, with 7 nucleotides matching TRBD1. DNA for the CDR3: TGCGCCAGCAGCCAAGACCTCTCACCAGGGGGTGTGGCAGCTTTCTTT. Amino acid sequence: CASSQDLSPGGVAAFF.